This T cell receptor beta chain was sequenced during a study of T-cell reconstitution after alpha-beta-depleted transplantation in children. This clonotype was detected many times. No antigen is known for it. Study outcomes and limitations: Newly made T cells mostly supplied T-cell counts and diversity one year after transplant. Surviving recipient T cells and thymic progenitors underlay high day-60 TCRbeta diversity in some patients. In patients about two months after transplant, alpha-beta T cells reportedly arose from several hundred expanded graft clones.

Preparing the TCRbeta library involved the use of unique molecular identifiers. One entry per CDR3 protein results from TCRdb running MiXCR on the PCR reads. This sample has roughly 76,000 distinct CDR3 sequences, with approximately 11% found just once. Germline loops: CDR1 MDHEN, CDR2 SYDVKM. This CDR3 region has 15 residues. The V and J ends lost 4 bases and 2 bases respectively, with 14 bases between them. Specimen: PBMCs, collected before TCRalphabeta/CD19-depleted stem cell transplant. This TCR was recovered from a boy younger than 18 with acute myeloid leukemia, due to receive a stem cell transplant. V is TRBV28 and J is TRBJ2-5; TRBD1 is a possible D gene (6 bases). The CDR3 bases are TGTGCCAGCAGTTCCCGGACAGACCCTCAAGAGACCCAGTACTTC. It encodes CASSSRTDPQETQYF.